This TCR beta chain was profiled in a study of cytomegalovirus exposure and HLA in healthy donors. Study findings and constraints: There were some 150 TCR beta chains listed as cytomegalovirus-associated.

The germline V gene has CDR1 LNHDA and CDR2 SQIVND (reference sequence). V was clipped by 7 bases and J by 9 bases, with 7 bases between them. The CDR3 length is 11 residues. Comments on this clone: Its matching antigen is unknown.

The assay was immunoSEQ multiplex PCR, and TCRdb's table has in-frame clones only and misses some. The sample shows approximately 110,000 clones, 94% of them seen only once. The chain links TRBV19 to TRBJ2-6, with unresolved D. The source material was PBMCs. This clonotype was obtained from a woman between 18 and 29 years old in good health and CMV-seronegative. The CDR3 sequence: CASTTGNVLTF. CDR3 DNA: TGTGCCAGTACCACGGGCAACGTCCTGACTTTC.